This paragraph reports one T cell receptor (beta chain). The sample holds a few counts of this clonotype. Its antigen is not yet known. No clone much larger than this one lies a single base away; base qualities are absent. The sample originates from a study of blood T cells in healthy people across ages (dated by TCRdb to between 2015 and 2016). General notes on the study: In model experiments, roughly one uniquely barcoded TCR beta cDNA molecule per two T cells was captured by template switching. Donors of different ages were randomly distributed across sequencing lanes to avoid experimental bias. Using the same blood draw, the study looked at two additional independent replicas of 1 million unique cDNA reads for two donors, one aged 18 to 30 and the other aged 80 or older. Age-related changes in TCR beta repertoire diversity were measured in the study by deep sequencing normalized with unique cDNA molecular identifiers. Donors were grouped into four age groups: young (average approximately 16 years), middle-aged (approximately 41), aged (about 60) and long-lived (around 82).

The donors were roughly 39 Caucasian individuals from Russia, aged about 6 to 100 years, who were systemically healthy. Each donor gave ten milliliters of peripheral blood, drawn into EDTA-treated Vacutainer tubes. Ficoll-Paque density-gradient centrifugation was used to isolate PBMCs, with at least 6 million per sample. Trizol reagent was used to extract total RNA from the PBMCs, yielding at least 5.5 micrograms per sample. Naive CD45RAhigh/CD27high T cell percentages were measured by flow cytometry on a PBMC aliquot from every donor. Libraries were constructed by 5' RACE. For sequencing, an Illumina HiSeq 2500 was employed. A second roughly 6 to 11 cycle PCR used a sample-barcoded 5' primer and a J-beta primer mix. A template-switch 5' adaptor carrying 12 random nucleotides introduced a unique molecular identifier onto each TCR beta cDNA molecule. Each sample yielded at least 3 million CDR3-containing paired-end reads. All of the RNA was converted into first-strand cDNA using the Mint cDNA synthesis kit, with a TRBC-specific oligonucleotide serving as the primer. All cDNA was treated with uracil-DNA glycosylase and then went through a first 18-cycle PCR with the universal primers M1SS and BC2_uni_R. The paper's data handling went like this. For normalization, 1 million high-quality reads, each with a distinct molecular identifier, were randomly selected from each sample. Reads with shared molecular identifiers were discarded instead of being binned into consensus sequences. MiTCR, run with a Q25 quality threshold and the strictest error-elimination algorithm, handled CDR3 identification, clonotype clustering and error correction. Lower-bound total TCR beta diversity was estimated with a nonparametric unseen species model using Euler transformation. TCRdb took the public reads, trimmed them with fastp at Q25, ran MiXCR for clone calling and kept in-frame beta chains. Every CDR3 protein is listed once, alongside the most common genes and DNA of its rows. These V and J calls originate from TCRdb's pipeline instead of the authors' own analysis. For this sample the table gives approximately 1.5 million distinct CDR3 sequences, of which about 35% were detected only once. About 11% of the sample comes from the top ten.

Beyond this particular receptor, the publication reports: Estimates of total diversity from one million sequenced T cells were regarded as lower bounds and underestimates. Because donor CMV infection status was unknown, age-related changes in expanded clonotypes were potentially confounded. Observed TCR beta diversity per million T cells fell roughly linearly with age, and a significant reduction was already apparent by age about 36. Compared with the aged group, the long-lived group had more naive CD4+ T cells, fewer expanded clones and increased TCR diversity, a pattern suggesting age selection. Observed TCR beta diversity correlated strongly with the percentage of naive T cells measured by flow cytometry. Bulk unsorted PBMC profiling prevented conclusive comparison of naive and antigen-experienced compartments.

The sample was blood. The source is a woman in her 30s in good health.

The CDR3 amino acid sequence is: CATSRDSPANEKLFF. The DNA sequence follows: TGTGCCACCAGCAGAGATTCTCCAGCTAATGAAAAACTGTTTTTT. Recombination connected TRBV15 to TRBJ1-4; the D gene identity is not certain. Cut back by 0 bases and 3 bases, the V and J ends lie 8 bases apart. CDR1 and CDR2 are drawn from the germline V gene (reference sequence): LNHNV, YYDKDF. The CDR3 spans 15 residues, from the cysteine through the phenylalanine. The sequence is cut down to CDR3 DNA, 45 bases in frame from base 1.